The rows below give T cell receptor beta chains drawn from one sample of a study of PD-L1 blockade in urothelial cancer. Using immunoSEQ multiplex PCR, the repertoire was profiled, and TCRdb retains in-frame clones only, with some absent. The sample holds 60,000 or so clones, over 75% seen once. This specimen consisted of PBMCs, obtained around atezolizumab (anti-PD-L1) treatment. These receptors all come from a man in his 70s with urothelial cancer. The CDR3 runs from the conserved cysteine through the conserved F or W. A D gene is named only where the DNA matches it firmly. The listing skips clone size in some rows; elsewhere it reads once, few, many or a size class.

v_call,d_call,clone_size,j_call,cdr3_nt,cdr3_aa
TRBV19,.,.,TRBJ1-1,TGTGCCAGTAGCCCACAGGGTGGCACTGAAGCTTTCTTT,CASSPQGGTEAFF
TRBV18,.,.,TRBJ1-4,TGTGCCAGCTCACCAGGCGGGGACGGCGAAAAACTGTTTTTT,CASSPGGDGEKLFF
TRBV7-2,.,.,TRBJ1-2,TGTGCCAGCAGCTTATTCCCTCCCTGGCGGATAAACTATGGCTACACCTTC,CASSLFPPWRINYGYTF
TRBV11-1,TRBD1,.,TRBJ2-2,TGTGCCAGCACCGAACAGGGGTCCGGGGAGCTGTTTTTT,CASTEQGSGELFF
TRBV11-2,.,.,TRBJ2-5,TGTGCCAGCAGCTCCAGACACAGCCAAGAGACCCAGTACTTC,CASSSRHSQETQYF
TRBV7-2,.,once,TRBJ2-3,TGTGCCAGCAGCCTCTCTAGAGCCAGATACGCGTATTTT,CASSLSRARYAYF
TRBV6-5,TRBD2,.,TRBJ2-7,TGTGCCGTTAGCGGGAGCGAGCAGTACTTC,CAVSGSEQYF
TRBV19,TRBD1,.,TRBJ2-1,TGTGCCAGTAGTTGGACAGGAGGGCAGTTCTTC,CASSWTGGQFF
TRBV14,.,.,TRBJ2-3,TGTGCCAGCAGCCTCACTACCTCTAGCACAGATACGCAGTATTTT,CASSLTTSSTDTQYF
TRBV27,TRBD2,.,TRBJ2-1,TGTGCCAGCAGTGCCTCGGGACTAGCGGGAGGCGAGCAGTTCTTC,CASSASGLAGGEQFF
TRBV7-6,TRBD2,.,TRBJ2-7,TGTGCCAGCAGCTTTCCGGGAGGACCCTACGAGCAGTACTTC,CASSFPGGPYEQYF
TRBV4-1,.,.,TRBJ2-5,TGCGCCAGCAGCCAAGGTTTGTCCCGGGACTCGAGTATAGAGACCCAGTACTTC,CASSQGLSRDSSIETQYF
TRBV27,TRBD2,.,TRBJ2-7,TGTGCCAGCAGTATACACGGACTAGCGGGATACGAGCAGTACTTC,CASSIHGLAGYEQYF
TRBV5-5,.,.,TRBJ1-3,TGTGCCAGCAGCCCCTTCTCTGGAAACACCATATATTTT,CASSPFSGNTIYF
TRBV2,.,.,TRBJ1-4,TGTGCCGGCAGAGGGGGAGCAGATGAAAAACTGTTTTTT,CAGRGGADEKLFF
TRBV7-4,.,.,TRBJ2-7,TGTGCCAGCAGTTCCGGGACACATAGCTCCTACGAGCAGTACTTC,CASSSGTHSSYEQYF
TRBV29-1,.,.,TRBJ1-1,TGCAGCGTTGAATTCCAGGGAGGGAACACTGAAGCTTTCTTT,CSVEFQGGNTEAFF
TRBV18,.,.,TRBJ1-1,TGTGCCAGCTCACCGGGGCAGTCGAACACTGAAGCTTTCTTT,CASSPGQSNTEAFF
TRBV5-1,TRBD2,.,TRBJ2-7,TGCGCCAGCAGCTTGGGACCCCAAGCGGGGGGAAACTACGAGCAGTACTTC,CASSLGPQAGGNYEQYF
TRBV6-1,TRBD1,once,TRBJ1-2,TGTGCCAGCAGTGAACAAAGTGGCACAGGGGGCTTAATCTATGGCTACACCTTC,CASSEQSGTGGLIYGYTF
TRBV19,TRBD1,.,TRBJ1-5,TGTGCCAGTAGTATTGGGACAGGGGGAGCTCAGCCCCAGCATTTT,CASSIGTGGAQPQHF
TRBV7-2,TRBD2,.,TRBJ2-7,TGTGCCAGCAGACCTAGCGGGAGGGCCAAGCACGAGCAGTACTTC,CASRPSGRAKHEQYF
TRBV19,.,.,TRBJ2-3,TGTGCCAGTAGTATCGGACAGCTCACAGATACGCAGTATTTT,CASSIGQLTDTQYF
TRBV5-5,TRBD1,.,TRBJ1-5,TGTGCCAGCAGCCTGGGACAGCTAGTCAATCAGCCCCAGCATTTT,CASSLGQLVNQPQHF
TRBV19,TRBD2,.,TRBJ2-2,TGTGCCAGTAGTTCTGCTAGCGGGAACACCGGGGAGCTGTTTTTT,CASSSASGNTGELFF